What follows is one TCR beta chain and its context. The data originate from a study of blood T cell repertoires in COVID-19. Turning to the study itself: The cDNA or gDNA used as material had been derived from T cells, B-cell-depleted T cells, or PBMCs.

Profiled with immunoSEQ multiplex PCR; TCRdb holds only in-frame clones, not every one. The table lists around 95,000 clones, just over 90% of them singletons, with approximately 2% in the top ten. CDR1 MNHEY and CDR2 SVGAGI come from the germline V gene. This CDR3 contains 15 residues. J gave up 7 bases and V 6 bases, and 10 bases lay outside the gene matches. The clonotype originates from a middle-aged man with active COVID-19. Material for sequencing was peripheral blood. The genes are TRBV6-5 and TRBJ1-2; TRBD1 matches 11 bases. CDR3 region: CASSRGTGGVGGYTF. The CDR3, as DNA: TGTGCCAGCAGCCGCGGGACAGGGGGGGTAGGTGGCTACACCTTC.